This T cell receptor beta chain was found in a study of sequential checkpoint blockade in melanoma. Looking at the study overall: Arm A got nivolumab then ipilimumab; arm B the reverse, 1:1. After both sequences, patients received maintenance nivolumab.

Treatment indicated: randomized to nivolumab then ipilimumab (arm A) or the reverse (arm B). DNA-damaging chemotherapy had not been given to any patient beforehand. From thawed PBMCs, live CD3+CD8+ cells negative for CD19 and CD56 were sorted. Using immunoSEQ multiplex PCR, the repertoire was profiled, and TCRdb retains in-frame clones only, with some absent. Of 31,000 or so clones in the sample, approximately 86% were seen once. Germline V CDR1 and CDR2: MNHEY, SVGAGI. This CDR3 spans 13 amino acids. V shed 10 bases and J shed 10 bases, with 20 bases lying between them. The source was CD8+ T cells sorted from blood (inferred from file names), collected from a patient given nivolumab and ipilimumab in sequence. The chain combines TRBV6-5 with TRBJ2-1; the D gene is possibly TRBD1 (6 bases). The receptor's source is a human donor with melanoma. This CDR3 reads CATRGSDSWEQFF. Written as DNA, the CDR3 is TGTGCCACCCGCGGCTCGGACAGCTGGGAGCAGTTCTTC.